This T cell receptor (beta chain) appears in the sequencing data of a study of CXCR3-negative and CXCR3-positive naive CD8 T cells. The authors prepared UMI-labeled TRB cDNA libraries by 5' RACE. TCRdb reprocessed the 5' RACE reads and stores each CDR3 protein as one record, lacking DNA. The sample includes roughly 48,000 distinct CDR3 sequences. Sorting yielded triplicates of approximately 300,000 cells for each CD8+ T cell subset. As concerns this clonotype: Its antigen is unidentified.

Broader study findings: With CXCR3 expression partially decreased after cryopreservation, most assays relied on fresh PBMCs. Because surface CD5 did not distinguish the naive subsets, TCR strength was inferred from TRB CDR3 properties. Both of the naive subsets showed about the same high diversity, but memory CD8+ cells had much less.

Germline lookup yields CDR1 MNHEY and CDR2 SVGEGT. This CDR3 comprises 16 residues. The V gene is TRBV6-2 or TRBV6-3, the J gene TRBJ2-1; no DNA is available, so the TRBD2 call from TCRdb remains unchecked. The TCR sequence derives from a human donor in good health. Some clones in this sample may be carry-over from other donors' samples. The specimen was memory CD8+ T cells from blood. This chain's CDR3 is CASTIEGASGGNEQFF.